The 18 T cell receptor beta chains reported below all come from one sample, sequenced in a study of control samples from healthy donors and cancer patients. Data came from immunoSEQ multiplex PCR; TCRdb stores just in-frame clones and leaves some out. Of around 110,000 clones listed, approximately 90% are singletons. Source material: PBMCs. Receptor source: a woman in her fifties or sixties with colorectal cancer.

V usage is TRBV11-2 and J usage is TRBJ1-1; 8 bases match TRBD1. CDR3 size: 13 residues. J gave up 1 base and V 5 bases, and 0 bases lay outside the gene matches. Germline CDR1 SGHAT, CDR2 FQNNGV. CDR3 coding DNA: TGTGCCAGCAGCCAGGGGGCGAACACTGAAGCTTTCTTT. Translated, it gives CASSQGANTEAFF.

The rearrangement joins TRBV3-1 (or the pseudogene TRBV3-2) to TRBJ2-1; 7 bases are shared with TRBD1. V was pared by 4 bases and J by 0 bases, with 3 bases of the junction left unmatched. The CDR3 has 15 amino acids. Germline CDR1 and CDR2: LGHDT and YNNKEL (reference sequence). The CDR3 DNA reads TGTGCCAGCAGCCGAGGGACAGACTCCTACAATGAGCAGTTCTTC. Protein sequence: CASSRGTDSYNEQFF.

The count of this clone is one. The V call is TRBV3-1 (or the pseudogene TRBV3-2), the J call TRBJ1-1; 7 bases are a match to TRBD1. The CDR3 spans 14 residues. Germline V gene sequence: CDR1 LGHDT, CDR2 YNNKEL (reference sequence). V lost 4 bases and J lost 5; bases outside the gene matches: 7. DNA of the CDR3: TGTGCCAGCAGCCCTGACAGGGAGGGGACTGAAGCTTTCTTT. Translating gives CASSPDREGTEAFF.

This rearrangement joins TRBV5-1 to TRBJ2-1; D possibly matches TRBD1 or TRBD2 (6 bases each). V lost 0 bases and J lost 6, with 16 bases in between. The CDR3 runs 16 residues. Germline V gives CDR1 SGHRS, CDR2 YFSETQ. CDR3 nucleotides: TGCGCCAGCAGCTTGGAGGGGGACTTAGCGACCAATGAGCAGTTCTTC. Its protein product is CASSLEGDLATNEQFF. Full variable domain (rest looked up from reference TRBV5-1 and TRBJ2-1): KAGVTQTPRYLIKTRGQQVTLSCSPISGHRSVSWYQQTPGQGLQFLFEYFSETQRNKGNFPGRFSGRQFSNSRSEMNVSTLELGDSALYLCASSLEGDLATNEQFFGPGTRLTVL.

The V call is TRBV6-5, the J call TRBJ1-1; 8 nucleotides agree with TRBD1. V shed 6 bases and J 5 bases; nucleotides not matched to a gene: 8. The CDR3 has 14 residues. The germline V gene has CDR1 MNHEY and CDR2 SVGAGI. The CDR3, as DNA: TGTGCCAGCAGGCGCCAGGGGGCGCAGACTGAAGCTTTCTTT. This encodes CASRRQGAQTEAFF.

The chain employs TRBV27 and TRBJ1-1; 10 bases agree with TRBD1. V lost 3 bases and J lost 2; bases outside the gene matches: 3. Germline CDR1 and CDR2: MNHEY and SMNVEV (reference sequence). The length of the CDR3 is 15 residues. This chain's CDR3 is CASSLDRGENTEAFF. The DNA for the CDR3 is TGTGCCAGCAGTTTGGACAGGGGGGAAAACACTGAAGCTTTCTTT.

This chain joins TRBV9 and TRBJ1-2; D gene unclear. The CDR3 sequence is 13 residues long. V lost 0 bases and J 8 bases, leaving 11 bases between the germline ends. Germline CDR1 reads SGDLS; CDR2 reads YYNGEE. Here the CDR3 reads CASSVVRVEGYTF. CDR3 coding DNA: TGTGCCAGCAGCGTAGTTAGGGTTGAGGGCTACACCTTC. Looking up the rest from reference TRBV9 and TRBJ1-2 gives the full variable domain: DSGVTQTPKHLITATGQRVTLRCSPRSGDLSVYWYQQSLDQGLQFLIQYYNGEERAKGNILERFSAQQFPDLHSELNLSSLELGDSALYFCASSVVRVEGYTFGSGTRLTVV.

The rearrangement joins TRBV4-1 to TRBJ2-7; TRBD2 might be the D (6 bases). The length of the CDR3 is 14 residues. Trimming stripped 4 bases from V and 6 bases from J, with 16 bases between. Germline V lookup: CDR1 MGHRA, CDR2 YSYEKL. DNA for the CDR3: TGCGCCAGCAGCCCTCTGGGAGGAAAGTTCGAGCAGTACTTC. It encodes CASSPLGGKFEQYF.

The chain has TRBV7-9 and TRBJ1-1, with D perhaps TRBD1 (5 bases). This CDR3 has 14 amino acids. V shed 3 bases and J shed 1 base, with 9 bases lying between them. The germline gives CDR1 SEHNR, CDR2 FQNEAQ (reference sequence). CDR3: CASSLDIRNTEAFF. In DNA form, the CDR3 reads TGTGCCAGCAGCTTGGACATAAGGAACACTGAAGCTTTCTTT.

This chain joins TRBV11-3 and TRBJ2-1, with a possible D match to TRBD1 (5 bases). V lost 4 bases, J lost 4 bases, and 8 bases lay in between. This CDR3 comprises 13 residues. Germline CDR1 SGHNT, CDR2 YENEEA. This chain's CDR3 is CASSSDSYNEQFF. The CDR3 region has the DNA TGTGCCAGCAGCTCCGACAGTTACAATGAGCAGTTCTTC.

The rearrangement uses TRBV6-1 and TRBJ1-1, with D tentatively TRBD1 (6 bases). Between the trimmed V and J ends, which lost 1 base and 3 bases, there was a span of 12 bases. Germline assignment: CDR1 MNHNS and CDR2 SASEGT. The CDR3 runs 15 residues. The CDR3 nucleotides read TGTGCCAGCAGTGAAGACAGGGTTATTGACACTGAAGCTTTCTTT. Protein: CASSEDRVIDTEAFF.

This sequence joins TRBV4-1 and TRBJ2-7; D not certain. The germline V gene has CDR1 MGHRA and CDR2 YSYEKL. The length of the CDR3 is 18 residues. V was clipped by 0 bases and J by 1 base, with 19 bases between them. CDR3 loop: CASSQDRSPSSSSYEQYF. The CDR3 region has the DNA TGCGCCAGCAGCCAAGATAGGAGCCCCAGCAGCAGTTCCTACGAGCAGTACTTC.

The chain carries TRBV5-5 and TRBJ2-2; D gene unclear. This CDR3 has 15 residues. The V end lost 0 bases, the J end lost 0 bases, and 6 bases lay between the germline ends. Germline loops: CDR1 SGHKS, CDR2 YYEKEE (reference sequence). The CDR3 nucleotides read TGTGCCAGCAGCTTGGGAAACCCGAACACCGGGGAGCTGTTTTTT. It codes for CASSLGNPNTGELFF.

This chain connects TRBV27 to TRBJ1-1; 7 bases map to TRBD1. The CDR3 loop spans 12 amino acids. The V gene end was trimmed by 6 bases and the J gene end by 5 bases; junction bases not matched to a gene: 3. Germline V gene data show CDR1 as MNHEY and CDR2 as SMNVEV (reference sequence). CDR3: CASRTGATEAFF. As DNA, the CDR3 is TGTGCCAGCAGAACAGGGGCGACTGAAGCTTTCTTT.

The J gene is TRBJ1-4, the V gene TRBV19; D gene unclear. CDR1 and CDR2 from the germline V gene are LNHDA and SQIVND (reference sequence). The CDR3 has 14 residues. V was clipped by 7 bases and J by 3 bases, with 12 bases between them. The CDR3 DNA is TGTGCCAGTAAAACGGAGTATGCTAATGAAAAACTGTTTTTT. Residues: CASKTEYANEKLFF.

The CDR3 protein is CSAIGNYGYTF. The DNA for the CDR3 is TGCAGCGCGATTGGAAACTATGGCTACACCTTC. This chain connects TRBV29-1 to TRBJ1-2; D unresolved. The V gene's germline CDR1 is SQVTM and CDR2 ANQGSEA. Between the trimmed V and J ends, which lost 7 bases and 2 bases, there was a span of 8 bases. The CDR3 extends over 11 amino acids.

The CDR3 bases are TGCGCCAGCAGCCTAGAGCAGTACACAGATACGCAGTATTTT. Translated: CASSLEQYTDTQYF. V and J are TRBV4-1 and TRBJ2-3; no clear D. Trimming pared 4 bases from V and 2 bases from J, leaving 10 bases between. This CDR3 is 14 amino acids long. Per germline, CDR1 MGHRA and CDR2 YSYEKL.

CDR3 region: CASSLGTYGYTF. CDR3 bases: TGTGCCAGCAGCTTAGGGACCTATGGCTACACCTTC. The rearrangement links TRBV7-9 to TRBJ1-2, with unresolved D. CDR3 length equals 12 residues. From germline, CDR1 is SEHNR and CDR2 FQNEAQ (reference sequence). Trimming removed 1 base at V and 4 bases at J, with 4 bases between.